This T cell receptor beta chain emerged from a study of CD8 T cells in ankylosing spondylitis. Findings of the study overall: Disease-linked clones had a CD8+ phenotype and relatively low frequency in peripheral blood.

Quantitative 5'-RACE with molecular barcodes was used to make the TCR beta libraries. Using its own MiXCR run on the 5' RACE reads, TCRdb lists one record per CDR3 protein. The sample shows under 250,000 distinct CDR3 sequences, 8.2% of them seen only once. V lost 3 bases and J lost 3, with 10 bases in between. In germline, CDR1 is SGHNT, CDR2 YYREEE (reference sequence). This CDR3 is 13 amino acids long. As regards this clonotype: No antigen is known for it.

The TCR originated in a female donor with ankylosing spondylitis or in good health (not recorded which). The V call is TRBV5-4, the J call TRBJ2-7; D perhaps matches TRBD1 (7 bases). What was sequenced was blood, either unsorted or a sorted T cell fraction (not recorded which). The CDR3 bases are TGTGCCAGCAGCTGGGGGGACAGCTACGAGCAGTACTTC. Translated, it gives CASSWGDSYEQYF.